This T cell receptor (beta chain) was identified in a study of molecular identifiers for immune sequencing clone quantification. Background on the study: RNA, taken in replicates from approximately 20,000 or 100,000 naive CD8 cells, was split five ways, with four sequenced. Study results and caveats: Identical TCR molecules that share a barcode could lead to an underestimation of highly expanded clone sizes. Under 1% of molecules in naive cells, but over 99% of effector molecules, belonged to clones above 20 RNA copies.

It was with previously described methods and listed TCR primers that bulk TCR libraries were made. TCRdb redid the calling of the PCR reads with MiXCR, one entry per CDR3 protein. This sample has 80,000 to 95,000 distinct CDR3 sequences, with roughly 19% found just once. This clonotype was detected only a few times. The target antigen is unknown. A much larger clone sits a single nucleotide away, making a read error possible. Germline V CDR1 and CDR2: SNHLY, FYNNEI. With 7 bases removed from V and 4 bases from J, the gap between germline ends came to 22 bases. There are 16 residues in the CDR3. This chain uses TRBV2 with TRBJ1-1; maybe TRBD1 (5 bases). The clonotype was recovered from a human donor in good health. Some libraries in this study had Jurkat cell RNA spiked in. What was sequenced was naive CD8+ T cells from blood, with Jurkat cell RNA spiked in. Subset here: FACS-sorted CD8+CD4-CCR7+CD45RA+ naive T cells. CDR3 in amino acids: CASKATEVTAGTEAFF. The CDR3, as DNA: TGTGCCAGCAAGGCGACAGAGGTTACTGCGGGCACTGAAGCTTTCTTT.